This TCR beta chain was recovered during a study of vaccination and CD4 T cells after COVID-19. The overall study: Overlapping SARS-CoV-2, HCoV-NL63, HCoV-OC43 and HCoV-229E spike peptides stimulated the cells. Study-wide results and limits: Convalescent patients had 304 of 307 vaccine-specific clones showing spike mono-reactivity.

Sample treatment: approximately nine-day PBMC culture with coronavirus spike peptide pools or control peptides (ViraFEST assay). Under the ViraFEST approach, antigen-specific T cells were expanded with peptide pools and TCRs subsequently sequenced. This clonotype was counted a few times. The antigen remains unidentified. Germline V gene data show CDR1 as GTSNPN and CDR2 as SVGIG (reference sequence). V was trimmed by 3 bases and J by 3 bases, leaving 8 bases between them. The CDR3 is made up of 12 amino acids. Cultured CD4+ T cell DNA underwent sequencing with the Oncomine TCR Beta short-read assay. Investigators isolated genomic DNA from cultured CD4+ T cells. TCRdb reanalysed the PCR reads using MiXCR and keeps one entry per CDR3 protein. The repertoire has approximately 19,000 distinct CDR3 sequences, under 60% of them found once; the top ten carry more than 9.5%.

This receptor was identified in a human donor who had recovered from COVID-19. The chain uses TRBV30 and TRBJ1-1; D call uncertain. The input for sequencing was CD4+ T cells from blood, cultured in vitro, taken after SARS-CoV-2 vaccination. CDR3 bases: TGTGCCTGGAGAGAAAGGGACACTGAAGCTTTCTTT. The encoded protein is CAWRERDTEAFF.